Below, 15 T cell receptor beta chains from the same sample are listed, as sequenced in a study of cytomegalovirus exposure and HLA in healthy donors (dated 2017 in TCRdb). Library preparation was by the immunoSEQ multiplex PCR assay. The multiplex PCR relied on a mix of 60 forward primers for TCR Vbeta segments and 13 reverse primers for TCR Jbeta segments. TCRdb carries this immuneACCESS record with in-frame sequences only. Its versions omit some clonotypes, under half of them owing to an unresolved V gene in the studies checked, with the rest unexplained. For this sample there are approximately 200,000 clones; roughly 85% appear just once. Of the sample, about 4.4% falls within the top ten clones. The sequencing input was PBMCs. These receptors were collected from a woman aged 25 to 39 in good health and CMV-seropositive.

This sequence joins TRBV7-8 and TRBJ2-1; D may be TRBD1 (5 bases). Between the trimmed V and J ends, which lost 4 bases and 4 bases, there was a span of 20 bases. The CDR3 runs 17 residues. The V gene's germline CDR1 is SGHVS and CDR2 FQNEAQ. The chain's CDR3 is CASSSDRGRVPYNEQFF. Here the CDR3 DNA reads TGTGCCAGCAGCTCCGACAGAGGACGGGTGCCGTACAATGAGCAGTTCTTC.

V usage is TRBV4-1 and J usage is TRBJ1-4; TRBD1 agrees at 10 bases. The CDR3 length is 18 residues. V lost 3 bases, J lost 9 bases, and 16 bases stayed unmatched. CDR1 is MGHRA, CDR2 YSYEKL, per germline. The CDR3 DNA reads as TGCGCCAGCAGCCACGAAACGAAAAACCGGGACAGGGGAAAAAAACTGTTTTTT. Protein product: CASSHETKNRDRGKKLFF.

The V call is TRBV5-6, the J call TRBJ1-2; D not resolved. V was trimmed by 4 bases and J by 0 bases, leaving 13 bases between them. The CDR3 is 15 residues long. Germline V gene data show CDR1 as SGHDT and CDR2 as YYEEEE. The CDR3 protein is CASSPPAAPNYGYTF. The CDR3 region has the DNA TGTGCCAGCAGCCCCCCGGCGGCCCCTAACTATGGCTACACCTTC.

The chain carries TRBV20-1 and TRBJ2-2; the D gene is possibly TRBD1 (5 bases). CDR1 DFQATT and CDR2 SNEGSKA come from the germline V gene (reference sequence). This CDR3 spans 11 amino acids. CDR3 nucleotide sequence: TGCGGCCTTAGGGGTTTCGGGGAGCTGTTTTTT. Translating it yields CGLRGFGELFF.

The chain is built from TRBV4-1 and TRBJ2-1; 9 bases are a match to TRBD2. The V gene's germline CDR1 is MGHRA and CDR2 YSYEKL. V lost 11 bases, J lost 5 bases, and 10 bases stayed unmatched. The CDR3 runs 14 residues. CDR3 residues: CAARPGLADNEQFF. DNA for the CDR3: TGCGCCGCCCGACCGGGACTAGCCGACAATGAGCAGTTCTTC.

The V gene is TRBV7-9, the J gene TRBJ2-7; no definite D call. V was shortened by 4 bases and J by 7 bases, with 8 bases between the two germline ends. CDR3 length: 11 amino acids. Germline CDR1 reads SEHNR; CDR2 reads FQNEAQ (reference sequence). DNA for the CDR3: TGTGCCAGCAGCTCCGGTCCTGAGCAGTACTTC. It codes for CASSSGPEQYF.

The chain combines TRBV2 with TRBJ1-1; 7 nucleotides match TRBD1. In germline, CDR1 is SNHLY, CDR2 FYNNEI. The trim removed 5 bases at V and 11 bases at J, leaving 20 bases unmatched. The CDR3 extends over 16 amino acids. The chain's CDR3 is CASSTAPQTGKEEAFF. Written as DNA, the CDR3 is TGTGCCAGCAGTACGGCTCCTCAGACAGGGAAAGAGGAGGCTTTCTTT.

This chain joins TRBV7-2 and TRBJ2-7; tentative D call: TRBD1 (6 bases). V lost 1 base and J lost 0, with 16 bases in between. CDR1 and CDR2 from the germline V gene are SGHTA and FQGNSA. This CDR3 region has 17 residues. The CDR3 spells CASSLEAGAWSSYEQYF. In DNA form, the CDR3 reads TGTGCCAGCAGCTTAGAGGCAGGGGCTTGGAGCTCCTACGAGCAGTACTTC.

This clone has just a few counts. The rearrangement uses TRBV4-3 and TRBJ1-1; TRBD1 matches at 11 bases. CDR1 LGHNA and CDR2 YSLEER come from the germline V gene. The CDR3 extends over 16 amino acids. V was pared by 1 base and J by 5 bases, with 6 bases of the junction left unmatched. CDR3 residues: CASSQGTGGFGTEAFF. DNA for the CDR3: TGCGCCAGCAGCCAAGGGACAGGGGGCTTTGGGACTGAAGCTTTCTTT.

The chain is built from TRBV7-2 and TRBJ2-5, with TRBD2 matching over 7 bases. The length of the CDR3 is 16 residues. Germline CDR1 SGHTA, CDR2 FQGNSA. With V trimmed by 2 bases and J by 5 bases, 11 bases remained unmatched. The CDR3 region is CASSLLAPGRYETQYF. CDR3 bases: TGTGCCAGCAGCTTACTAGCGCCCGGGAGGTATGAGACCCAGTACTTC.

The V call is TRBV5-1, the J call TRBJ2-7, with 9 positions matching TRBD1. Unmatched junction bases numbered 2, after V lost 4 bases and J lost 0 bases. Germline V lookup: CDR1 SGHRS, CDR2 YFSETQ. The CDR3 is made up of 14 amino acids. CDR3 in amino acids: CASSPGQGSYEQYF. The CDR3 coding sequence is TGCGCCAGCAGCCCGGGACAGGGCTCCTACGAGCAGTACTTC.

CDR3 nucleotide sequence: TGTGCCAGCAGTGAGCGGATAACAGGGGGCTTCTATGGCTACACCTTC. This codes for CASSERITGGFYGYTF. The gene calls are TRBV6-4 and TRBJ1-2, with 9 bases that match TRBD1. The CDR3 runs 16 residues. The junction had 9 bases not matched to a gene; V was cut back by 3 bases and J by 4 bases. Germline CDR1 MRHNA, CDR2 SNTAGT.

The chain combines TRBV18 with TRBJ1-1; D is possibly TRBD1 (5 bases). The CDR3 totals 15 residues. Germline CDR1 and CDR2: KGHSH and LQKENI. V lost 2 bases, J lost 2 bases, and 12 bases lay in between. The chain's CDR3 is CASSPDGGLNTEAFF. CDR3 DNA: TGTGCCAGCTCACCAGACGGGGGACTTAACACTGAAGCTTTCTTT.

The CDR3 loop reads CASNFLNRDRPYEQYF. The CDR3 region has the DNA TGTGCCAGCAACTTCCTGAACCGGGACAGACCATACGAGCAGTACTTC. V and J are TRBV5-8 and TRBJ2-7; 7 bases fit TRBD1. In germline, CDR1 is SGHTS, CDR2 YDEGEE. J was trimmed by 4 bases and V by 6 bases; bases with no gene match: 16. The CDR3 spans 16 residues.

This rearrangement joins TRBV5-6 to TRBJ1-5; 10 bases are shared with TRBD1. This CDR3 comprises 17 residues. Germline V CDR1 and CDR2: SGHDT, YYEEEE. After removal of 3 bases from V and 0 bases from J, the junction contained 6 bases not matched to a gene. CDR3 sequence reads: CASSYRTGGYSNQPQHF. In DNA form, the CDR3 reads TGTGCCAGCAGCTATCGGACAGGGGGATATAGCAATCAGCCCCAGCATTTT.